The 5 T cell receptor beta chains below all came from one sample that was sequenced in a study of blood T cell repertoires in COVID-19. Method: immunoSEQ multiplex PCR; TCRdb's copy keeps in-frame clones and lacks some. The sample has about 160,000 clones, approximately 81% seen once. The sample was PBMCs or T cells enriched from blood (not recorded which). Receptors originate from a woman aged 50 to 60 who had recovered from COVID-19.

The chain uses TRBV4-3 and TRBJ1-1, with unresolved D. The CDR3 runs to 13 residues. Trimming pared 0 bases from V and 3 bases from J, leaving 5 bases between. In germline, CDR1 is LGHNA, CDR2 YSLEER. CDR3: CASSQETHTEAFF. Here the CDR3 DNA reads TGCGCCAGCAGCCAAGAAACTCACACTGAAGCTTTCTTT.

DNA for the CDR3: TGTGCCAGTAGACGAACCCTGCCAGGGGAGACCCAGTACTTC. This translates into CASRRTLPGETQYF. J is TRBJ2-5 and V is TRBV19; D possibly corresponds to TRBD1 (5 bases). Trimming cost V 6 bases and J 5 bases, with 16 bases left between them. The CDR3 runs to 14 residues. Germline V CDR1 and CDR2: LNHDA, SQIVND (reference sequence).

This chain's CDR3 is CASSSGSDTRETQYF. The CDR3 DNA is TGCGCCAGCAGCAGCGGGAGTGATACTAGAGAGACCCAGTACTTC. This chain joins TRBV5-1 and TRBJ2-5, with 8 bases identical to TRBD2. The CDR3 spans 15 residues. V was pared by 4 bases and J by 4 bases, with 9 bases of the junction left unmatched. Germline values: CDR1 SGHRS, CDR2 YFSETQ.

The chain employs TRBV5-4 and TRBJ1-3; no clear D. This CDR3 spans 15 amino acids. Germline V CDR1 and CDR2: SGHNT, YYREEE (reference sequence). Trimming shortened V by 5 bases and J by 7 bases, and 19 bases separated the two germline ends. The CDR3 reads CASSSTGNTGNTIYF. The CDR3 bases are TGTGCCAGCAGTTCGACCGGCAACACGGGGAACACCATATATTTT.

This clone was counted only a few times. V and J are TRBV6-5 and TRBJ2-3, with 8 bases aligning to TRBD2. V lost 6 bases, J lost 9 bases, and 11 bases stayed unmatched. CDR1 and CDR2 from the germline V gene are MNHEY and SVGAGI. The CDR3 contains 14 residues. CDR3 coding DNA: TGTGCCAGCAGCAAGGGACTAGTTGTTTGGACGCAGTATTTT. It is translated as CASSKGLVVWTQYF.